The following is a TCR beta chain sequence with its context. The target antigen is unknown. The length of the CDR3 is 18 residues. Per the germline V gene, CDR1 is LNHNV and CDR2 is YYDKDF (reference sequence). V gave up 0 bases and J gave up 1 base, with 18 bases separating them. The sample originates from a study of OX40 agonist ivuxolimab in advanced cancers. Study-level results: Within 6 weeks, CD4+ and CD8+ blood T cells expanded clonally at 0.1 to 3.0 mg/kg. Among the least clonally expanded were partial responders at 0.1-3.0 mg/kg.

Clones were read by immunoSEQ multiplex PCR, and TCRdb kept only the in-frame ones, dropping some. Here the sample spans about 84,000 clones, nearly 95% being singletons. The chain carries TRBV15 and TRBJ1-2; D is unresolved. The TCR originated in an adult with an advanced solid tumor such as melanoma, head and neck, liver or kidney cancer. Sequenced material: CD4+ or CD8+ T cells sorted from blood, taken in a trial of the OX40 agonist ivuxolimab. CDR3 amino acids: CATSRDALARVLNYGYTF. Written as DNA, the CDR3 is TGTGCCACCAGCAGAGATGCTCTGGCGAGGGTCCTTAACTATGGCTACACCTTC.